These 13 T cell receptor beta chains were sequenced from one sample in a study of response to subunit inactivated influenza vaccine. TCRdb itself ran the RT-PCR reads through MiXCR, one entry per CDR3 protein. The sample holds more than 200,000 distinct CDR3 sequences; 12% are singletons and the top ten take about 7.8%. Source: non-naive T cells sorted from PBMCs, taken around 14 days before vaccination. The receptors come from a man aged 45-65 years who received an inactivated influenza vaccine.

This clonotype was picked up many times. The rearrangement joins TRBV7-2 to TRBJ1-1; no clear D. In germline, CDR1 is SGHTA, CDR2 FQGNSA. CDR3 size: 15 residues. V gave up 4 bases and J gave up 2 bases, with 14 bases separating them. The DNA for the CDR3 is TGTGCCAGCAGCTCAGTACATGGGGTAAACACTGAAGCTTTCTTT. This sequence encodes CASSSVHGVNTEAFF.

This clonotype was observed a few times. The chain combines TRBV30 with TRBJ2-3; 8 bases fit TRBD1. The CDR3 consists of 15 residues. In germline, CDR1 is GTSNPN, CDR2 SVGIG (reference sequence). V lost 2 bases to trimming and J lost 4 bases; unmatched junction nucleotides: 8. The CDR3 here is CAWSRGQGAADTQYF. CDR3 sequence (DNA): TGTGCCTGGAGTCGGGGCCAGGGGGCGGCAGATACGCAGTATTTT.

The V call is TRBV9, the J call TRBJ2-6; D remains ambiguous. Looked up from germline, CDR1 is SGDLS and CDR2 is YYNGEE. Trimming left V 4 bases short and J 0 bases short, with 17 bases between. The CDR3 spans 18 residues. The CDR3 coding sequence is TGTGCCAGCAGCCCAAGCAAGGGTACGAGCTCTGGGGCCAACGTCCTGACTTTC. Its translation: CASSPSKGTSSGANVLTF.

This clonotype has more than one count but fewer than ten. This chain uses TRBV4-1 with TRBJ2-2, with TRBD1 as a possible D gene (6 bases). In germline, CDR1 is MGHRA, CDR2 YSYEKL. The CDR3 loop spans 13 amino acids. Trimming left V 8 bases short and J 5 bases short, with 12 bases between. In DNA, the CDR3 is TGCGCCAGCCGGGACATTGGGACCGGGGAGCTGTTTTTT. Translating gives CASRDIGTGELFF.

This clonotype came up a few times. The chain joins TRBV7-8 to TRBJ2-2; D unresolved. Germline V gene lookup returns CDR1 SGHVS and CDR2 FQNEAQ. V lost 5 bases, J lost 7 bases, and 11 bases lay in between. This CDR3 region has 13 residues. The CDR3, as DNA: TGTGCCAGCAGCCCGCCTTCGGGCGGGGAGCTGTTTTTT. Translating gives CASSPPSGGELFF.

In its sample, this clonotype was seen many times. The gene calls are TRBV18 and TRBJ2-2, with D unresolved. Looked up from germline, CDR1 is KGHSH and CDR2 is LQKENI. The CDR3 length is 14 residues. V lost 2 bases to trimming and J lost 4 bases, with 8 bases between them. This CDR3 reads CASSPRQATGELFF. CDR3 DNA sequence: TGTGCCAGCTCACCAAGGCAGGCCACCGGGGAGCTGTTTTTT.

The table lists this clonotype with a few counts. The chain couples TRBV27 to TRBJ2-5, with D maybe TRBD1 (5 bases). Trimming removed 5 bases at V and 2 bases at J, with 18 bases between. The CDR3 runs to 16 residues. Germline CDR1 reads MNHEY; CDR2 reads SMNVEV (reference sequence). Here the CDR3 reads CASSPTRGSTQETQYF. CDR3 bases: TGTGCCAGCAGTCCAACAAGGGGATCTACTCAAGAGACCCAGTACTTC.

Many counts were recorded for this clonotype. CDR3 in amino acids: CSASSGGGSTEAFF. DNA of the CDR3: TGCAGTGCTAGTTCCGGGGGCGGGAGCACTGAAGCTTTCTTT. The chain carries TRBV20-1 and TRBJ1-1; D perhaps matches TRBD1 (6 bases). The CDR3 has 14 amino acids. With 3 bases removed from V and 4 bases from J, the gap between germline ends came to 15 bases. The germline gives CDR1 DFQATT, CDR2 SNEGSKA (reference sequence).

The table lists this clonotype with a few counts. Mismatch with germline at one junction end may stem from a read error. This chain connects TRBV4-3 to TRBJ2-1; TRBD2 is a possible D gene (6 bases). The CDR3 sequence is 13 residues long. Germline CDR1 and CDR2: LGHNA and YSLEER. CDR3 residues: CASRRDTDNEQFF. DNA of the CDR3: TGCGCTAGCAGGCGGGATACTGACAATGAGCAGTTCTTC.

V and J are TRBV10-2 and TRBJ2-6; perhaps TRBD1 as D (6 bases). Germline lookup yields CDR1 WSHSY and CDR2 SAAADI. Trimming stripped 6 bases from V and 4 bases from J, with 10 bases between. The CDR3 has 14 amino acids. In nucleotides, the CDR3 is TGCGCCAGCAGGGGGGCCCAAGGGGCCAACGTCCTGACTTTC. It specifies CASRGAQGANVLTF.

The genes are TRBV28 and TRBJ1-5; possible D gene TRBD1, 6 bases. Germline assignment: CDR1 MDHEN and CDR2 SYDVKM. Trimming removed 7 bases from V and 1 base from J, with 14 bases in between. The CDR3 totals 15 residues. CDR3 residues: CASKEQGRSNQPQHF. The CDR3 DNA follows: TGTGCCAGCAAAGAACAGGGTCGGAGCAATCAGCCCCAGCATTTT.

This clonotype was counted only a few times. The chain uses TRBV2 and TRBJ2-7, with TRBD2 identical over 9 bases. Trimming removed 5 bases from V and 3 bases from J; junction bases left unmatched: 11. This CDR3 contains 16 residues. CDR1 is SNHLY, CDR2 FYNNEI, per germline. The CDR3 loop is CASSRKAGTSSYEQYF. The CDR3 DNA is TGTGCCAGCAGTCGAAAAGCCGGGACTAGCAGCTACGAGCAGTACTTC.

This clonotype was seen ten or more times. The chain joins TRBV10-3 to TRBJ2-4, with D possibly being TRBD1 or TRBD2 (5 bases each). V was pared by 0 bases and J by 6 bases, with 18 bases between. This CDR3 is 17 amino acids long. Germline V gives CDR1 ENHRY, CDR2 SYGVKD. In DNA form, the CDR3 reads TGTGCCATCAGTGAGTCGTTCGAAGCTTCGGGGCGAAACATTCAGTACTTC. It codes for CAISESFEASGRNIQYF.